Sequencing of this T cell receptor beta chain was carried out in a study of neoadjuvant anti-PD-1 for oral cavity cancer (dated by TCRdb to about 2021). Describing the broader study: Patients mostly received three to four biweekly doses of nivolumab at 3 mg/kg before curative-intent surgical resection. Patients without progression received a fourth nivolumab dose around day 43 and underwent definitive surgical resection on days 50-56. Under RECIST 1.1, patients with complete response, partial response or stable disease were classed as responders, and patients with progression were classed as non-responders. An approximately 32% response rate was observed in the parent correlative cohort, in which about a dozen patients were included. Results the study describes overall, beyond this receptor: Only a few patients per response group were included in the TCR analyses, and larger cohorts for validation were called for by the authors. A higher pretreatment blood Treg/Th17 ratio correlated with both higher pretreatment blood TCRbeta clonality and lower post-treatment tumor TCRbeta clonality. Within PBMCs, T cell clonality (Gini index) was significantly higher in non-responders than responders after neoadjuvant nivolumab.

This clone was seen a single time. The target of this receptor is not known. No base quality values were provided; no much bigger clone lies one nucleotide off. PBMC libraries used mostly approximately 0.5 ug of input genomic DNA for deep sequencing, with six replicates per sample. The immunoSEQ hsTCRbeta kit was used to prepare TCRbeta libraries according to the manufacturer's instructions. Sequencing of the completed libraries took place using an Illumina NovaSeq 6000 S4 flow cell after they had been pooled to about 3 nM. The study's own analysis went as follows. The immunoSEQ Analyzer was used for raw data preprocessing and quality control. The analysis was limited to productive rearrangements, and each clonotype was defined by a unique CDR3 amino acid sequence. Repertoire clonality was estimated as the Gini-Simpson index, which was calculated using the R package tcR. Gini indices were compared with Student's t test, and associations with tumor size change were assessed by Pearson correlation. TCRdb re-hosts the immuneACCESS table, in-frame sequences only. Its copies lack some clones; in the studies checked, an unresolved V gene accounts for under half of them, and the cause for the rest is not known. That table furnishes V, J and clone size, whereas the DNA furnished D and trimming. The sample has 11,000 to 15,000 clones on record, under 75% of them singletons. About 2.3% of the sample belongs to the ten largest clones.

From the cysteine up to the phenylalanine, the CDR3 has a length of 16 residues. The sequence is cut down to CDR3 DNA, 48 bases in frame from base 1. In the germline V gene, CDR1 corresponds to MNHEY and CDR2 to SVGAGI. V loses 2 bases of germline sequence and J loses 2 bases, and the interval between the two ends is 15 bases. The sample's time point label, decoded: after neoadjuvant nivolumab, at surgical resection. The patients had newly diagnosed stage II-IVA oral cavity squamous cell carcinoma and had not received any prior systemic or radiation treatment. The cohort was made up of patients with locally advanced, HPV-negative oral cavity squamous cell carcinoma. Peripheral blood mononuclear cells were analyzed directly and were not maintained or expanded in culture. Samples came from a longitudinal correlative study of a single-arm phase II trial of neoadjuvant nivolumab in oral cavity squamous cell carcinoma. Subject-matched pre- and post-treatment PBMCs and tumors from three responders and three non-responders were subjected to genomic DNA-based TCRbeta sequencing. Peripheral blood mononuclear cells were collected before nivolumab treatment and again after treatment, at the time of surgery. The Maxwell RSC DNA from Cells kit was used to isolate genomic DNA from PBMCs.

Here the chain combines TRBV6-5 and TRBJ2-5; TRBD1 is a weak D gene call, 7 bases matching. The origin of this receptor is a person aged 35 to 85 with oral cavity squamous cell carcinoma. This specimen was PBMCs, taken after nivolumab (anti-PD-1) treatment. CDR3 protein: CASSYGGTARQETQYF. The nucleotide sequence reads TGTGCCAGCAGTTACGGGGGGACAGCTCGACAAGAGACCCAGTACTTC.